This T cell receptor (beta chain) was profiled in a study of beta chain features in type 1 diabetes. Germline V lookup: CDR1 MNHEY, CDR2 SMNVEV (reference sequence). V dropped 6 bases and J dropped 3; count of bases not matched to a gene: 12. The CDR3 is 16 residues long. Expressed TCRB transcripts were sequenced, since all the RNA that had been isolated was reverse transcribed. Assay: immunoSEQ multiplex PCR; the TCRdb copy retains only in-frame clones and omits some. The sample lists roughly 170,000 clones; about an eighth were seen once. This clone was observed a handful of times. Specimen: central memory CD4+ T cells from blood. The TCR comes from a woman under 30 in good health. This chain joins TRBV27 and TRBJ2-7; 9 bases fit TRBD2. This CDR3 reads CASSPPGGRANYEQYF. As DNA, the CDR3 is TGTGCCAGCAGCCCACCCGGCGGGAGGGCCAACTACGAGCAGTACTTC.